The 21 T cell receptor beta chains below all came from one sample that was sequenced in a study of T cells in Graves' hyperthyroidism and ophthalmopathy (dated by TCRdb to the late 2010s). Libraries were built with multiplex PCR. Sequenced using an Illumina HiSeq 2000. The TCR beta CDR3 regions were amplified from the RNA transcripts. For the first round of RT-PCR on the TCR CDR3, the HTBI primer set was used together with the Qiagen OneStep RT-PCR kit. TCRdb trimmed the raw reads at Q25, called clones with MiXCR and kept productive beta chains. One record per CDR3 amino acid sequence lists the most common genes and DNA. In all, the sample holds 380,000 or so distinct CDR3 sequences, and 15% to 20% of those were seen once. The ten largest clones add up to 3% to 4% of the sample. What was sequenced was blood. These receptors were taken from a woman between 18 and 29 years old with Graves' hyperthyroidism.

This clonotype was detected many times. The CDR3 DNA is TGTGCCAGCAGCTTAAGGCCCCAGGGACTAGCGGGGGGCTGGGGCCCGTACCAAGAGACCCAGTACTTC. Amino acid sequence: CASSLRPQGLAGGWGPYQETQYF. The chain combines TRBV7-3 with TRBJ2-5; TRBD2 agrees at 15 bases. The CDR3 is 23 residues long. Germline CDR1 is SGHTA and CDR2 is FQGTGA. V lost 1 base to trimming and J lost 0 bases; unmatched junction nucleotides: 18.

This clonotype was observed many times. The rearrangement joins TRBV9 to TRBJ1-2; D ambiguous. The CDR3 is 14 residues long. Germline V lookup: CDR1 SGDLS, CDR2 YYNGEE. V was trimmed by 0 bases and J by 6 bases, leaving 12 bases between them. CDR3 sequence reads: CASSVDWGINGYTF. CDR3 DNA: TGTGCCAGCAGCGTAGACTGGGGAATTAATGGCTACACCTTC.

In this sample, this clonotype turned up many times. V usage is TRBV29-1 and J usage is TRBJ1-5; D is undetermined. CDR1 and CDR2 (germline): SQVTM, ANQGSEA. The CDR3 is 13 residues long. V was pared by 4 bases and J by 3 bases, with 10 bases between. This CDR3 reads CSVGVGLNQPQHF. CDR3 DNA: TGCAGCGTTGGGGTCGGGCTCAATCAGCCCCAGCATTTT.

This rearrangement joins TRBV11-2 to TRBJ2-5; TRBD2 agrees at 7 bases. This CDR3 comprises 17 residues. V gave up 5 bases and J gave up 0 bases; unmatched junction bases: 12. Germline assignment: CDR1 SGHAT and CDR2 FQNNGV. CDR3 coding DNA: TGTGCCAGCAGCCAAGCTACTGGGGGGGTGTACCAAGAGACCCAGTACTTC. It codes for CASSQATGGVYQETQYF. Combining the CDR3 with reference TRBV11-2 and TRBJ2-5 gives the whole variable domain EAGVAQSPRYKIIEKRQSVAFWCNPISGHATLYWYQQILGQGPKLLIQFQNNGVVDDSQLPKDRFSAERLKGVDSTLKIQPAKLEDSAVYLCASSQATGGVYQETQYFGPGTRLLVL.

The rearrangement links TRBV12-3 or TRBV12-4 to TRBJ2-5; 10 bases align to TRBD2. This CDR3 spans 14 amino acids. The V gene end was trimmed by 5 bases and the J gene end by 3 bases; junction bases not matched to a gene: 3. The CDR3 DNA reads TGTGCCAGCAGTAATAGCGGGGGGAAAGAGACCCAGTACTTC. Its protein is CASSNSGGKETQYF.

This clonotype was counted at least ten times. The J gene is TRBJ2-7, the V gene TRBV12-3 or TRBV12-4; 8 bases are a match to TRBD1. Unmatched junction bases numbered 11, after V lost 6 bases and J lost 4 bases. The CDR3 loop spans 15 amino acids. Here the CDR3 DNA reads TGTGCCAGCAGCCCAGGGGGCGCGAATCTATACGAGCAGTACTTC. Translation: CASSPGGANLYEQYF.

The V and J genes are TRBV6-1 and TRBJ2-5, with a possible D match to TRBD2 (6 bases). The germline V gene has CDR1 MNHNS and CDR2 SASEGT. CDR3 length: 15 amino acids. Deletions cut 6 bases from V and 3 bases from J, with 17 bases between. The CDR3 DNA is TGTGCCAGCAGCCTCGGGGGAGGCCCCGAAGAGACCCAGTACTTC. Its protein product is CASSLGGGPEETQYF.

This clonotype has at least ten counts. This chain connects TRBV28 to TRBJ1-1; D perhaps matches TRBD1 (5 bases). The CDR3 has 15 amino acids. Germline assignment: CDR1 MDHEN and CDR2 SYDVKM. V was trimmed by 6 bases and J by 5 bases, leaving 19 bases between them. CDR3 region: CASSSPFSGRTEAFF. The CDR3 DNA is TGTGCCAGCAGCTCCCCCTTTTCAGGGAGGACTGAAGCTTTCTTT.

In this sample, this clonotype turned up many times. V gene TRBV5-1 combines with J gene TRBJ1-3; a weak D match, TRBD1 (5 bases). The V end was cut by 0 bases, the J end by 0 bases, with 7 bases between. This CDR3 comprises 15 residues. Germline V gene lookup returns CDR1 SGHRS and CDR2 YFSETQ. CDR3: CASSLGDFSGNTIYF. The CDR3 bases are TGCGCCAGCAGCTTGGGGGACTTCTCTGGAAACACCATATATTTT.

Ten or more counts support this clonotype. The chain has TRBV28 and TRBJ2-7, with D maybe TRBD2 (6 bases). The CDR3 has 14 amino acids. Trimming left V 2 bases short and J 5 bases short, with 13 bases between. CDR1 MDHEN and CDR2 SYDVKM come from the germline V gene. CDR3 coding DNA: TGTGCCAGCAGTTTAGGCGGGGTCGGGAACGAGCAGTACTTC. Protein: CASSLGGVGNEQYF.

This clonotype was counted many times. This chain uses TRBV30 with TRBJ2-5, with 11 positions matching TRBD2. After removal of 1 base from V and 1 base from J, the junction contained 2 bases not matched to a gene. Germline values: CDR1 GTSNPN, CDR2 SVGIG (reference sequence). CDR3 size: 15 residues. CDR3: CAWSGLAGGQETQYF. DNA for the CDR3: TGTGCCTGGAGTGGGCTAGCGGGGGGCCAAGAGACCCAGTACTTC.

This clonotype was recorded only once. The chain uses TRBV12-3 or TRBV12-4 and TRBJ2-3; D call uncertain. This CDR3 has 13 amino acids. V was pared by 7 bases and J by 0 bases, with 8 bases between. In nucleotides, the CDR3 is TGTGCCAGCATGGCCCCTAGCACAGATACGCAGTATTTT. It specifies CASMAPSTDTQYF.

The sample holds many counts of this clonotype. This chain joins TRBV28 and TRBJ2-7, with D perhaps being TRBD1 or TRBD2 (6 bases each). The ends were cut back, 5 bases at V and 2 bases at J, with 22 bases in the middle. The CDR3 runs to 17 residues. Germline loops: CDR1 MDHEN, CDR2 SYDVKM. The CDR3 nucleotides are TGTGCCAGCAGTCTAGGCAGGGGACGGGGGCCGACCTACGAGCAGTACTTC. The encoded protein is CASSLGRGRGPTYEQYF.

This clonotype was recorded many times. The rearrangement uses TRBV5-1 and TRBJ2-7, with D perhaps matching TRBD1 (6 bases). CDR3 length: 17 amino acids. The V end lost 3 bases, the J end lost 3 bases, and 22 bases lay between the germline ends. Germline values: CDR1 SGHRS, CDR2 YFSETQ. The DNA of the CDR3 is TGCGCCAGCAGCTCATCGCCCTCCGGGACATCTCACTACGAGCAGTACTTC. This codes for CASSSSPSGTSHYEQYF.

This clonotype was seen repeatedly, ten times or more. The chain couples TRBV3-1 to TRBJ2-7; a weak D match, TRBD2 (6 bases). The V end was cut by 8 bases, the J end by 2 bases, with 22 bases between. The CDR3 is made up of 16 amino acids. Per germline, CDR1 LGHDT and CDR2 YNNKEL (reference sequence). The CDR3, as DNA: TGTGCCAGCGACTCTCCCGTGGGGCGCGGGACCTACGAGCAGTACTTC. It yields the protein CASDSPVGRGTYEQYF.

This clonotype has ten or more counts. The chain has TRBV20-1 and TRBJ2-4; 8 positions agree with TRBD1. The CDR3 totals 13 residues. V shed 8 bases, J shed 1 base, and the junction held 4 bases outside the gene matches. Germline V gene data show CDR1 as DFQATT and CDR2 as SNEGSKA (reference sequence). This chain's CDR3 is CSQAGGAKNIQYF. The CDR3 DNA follows: TGCAGTCAGGCAGGGGGCGCCAAAAACATTCAGTACTTC.

At least ten counts were recorded for this clonotype. The chain uses TRBV12-3 or TRBV12-4 and TRBJ1-1, with 8 bases aligning to TRBD1. The CDR3 is 18 residues long. Trimming removed 3 bases from V and 1 base from J; junction bases left unmatched: 13. The CDR3 sequence: CASSFSDRVGFANTEAFF. Written as DNA, the CDR3 is TGTGCCAGCAGTTTTTCGGACAGGGTTGGGTTTGCGAACACTGAAGCTTTCTTT.

This clonotype was found many times. The DNA for the CDR3 is TGTGCCTGGAGGGTAATACAGGGTCGGGGAGCTTTCTTT. Translating it yields CAWRVIQGRGAFF. The chain is built from TRBV30 and TRBJ1-1, with D perhaps matching TRBD1 (6 bases). Trimming cost V 3 bases and J 10 bases, with 18 bases left between them. Germline CDR1 is GTSNPN and CDR2 is SVGIG (reference sequence). CDR3 size: 13 residues. The full variable domain, rest sourced from reference TRBV30 and TRBJ1-1, is SQTIHQWPATLVQPVGSPLSLECTVEGTSNPNLYWYRQAAGRGLQLLFYSVGIGQISSEVPQNLSASRPQDRQFILSSKKLLLSDSGFYLCAWRVIQGRGAFFGQGTRLTVV.

This clonotype occurred many times. The chain carries TRBV7-2 and TRBJ2-7; TRBD2 is a possible D gene (6 bases). The germline CDR1 and CDR2 sequences are SGHTA and FQGNSA. Deletions cut 2 bases from V and 4 bases from J, with 15 bases between. The CDR3 runs to 15 residues. Here the CDR3 reads CASSLMRAGRYEQYF. In DNA, the CDR3 is TGTGCCAGCAGCTTAATGAGGGCGGGGAGGTACGAGCAGTACTTC.

Many counts were recorded for this clonotype. The genes are TRBV7-9 and TRBJ1-2; unclear D gene. V shed 3 bases and J shed 0 bases, with 5 bases lying between them. Germline loops: CDR1 SEHNR, CDR2 FQNEAQ (reference sequence). The CDR3 has 13 amino acids. The CDR3 DNA reads as TGTGCCAGCAGCTTCGAGGCTAACTATGGCTACACCTTC. The encoded protein is CASSFEANYGYTF.

At least ten counts were recorded for this clonotype. J is TRBJ1-2 and V is TRBV10-3, with D unclear. The germline CDR1 and CDR2 sequences are ENHRY and SYGVKD. The CDR3 runs to 14 residues. The V and J ends lost 8 bases and 4 bases respectively, with 17 bases between them. The CDR3, as DNA: TGTGCCATCGCCGAGGATGTGCGCGGCTATGGCTACACCTTC. As protein: CAIAEDVRGYGYTF.